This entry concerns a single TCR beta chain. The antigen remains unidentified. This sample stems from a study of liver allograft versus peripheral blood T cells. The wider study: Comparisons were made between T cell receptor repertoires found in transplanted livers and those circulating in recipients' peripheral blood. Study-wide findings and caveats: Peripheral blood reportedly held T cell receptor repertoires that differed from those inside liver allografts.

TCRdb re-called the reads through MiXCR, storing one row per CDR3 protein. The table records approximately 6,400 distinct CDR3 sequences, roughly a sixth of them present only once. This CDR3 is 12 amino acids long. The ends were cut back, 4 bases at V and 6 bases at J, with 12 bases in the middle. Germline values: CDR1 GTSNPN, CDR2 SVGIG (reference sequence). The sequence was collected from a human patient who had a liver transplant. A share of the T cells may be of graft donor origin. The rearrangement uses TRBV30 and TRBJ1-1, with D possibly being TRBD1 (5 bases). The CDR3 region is CAWKRGKPEAFF. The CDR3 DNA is TGTGCCTGGAAAAGGGGCAAACCTGAAGCTTTCTTT.